These 18 T cell receptor beta chains share one sample of origin, sequenced in a study of blood T cells in healthy people across ages. Together with a sample-barcoded 5' primer, a J-beta primer mix was included in a second PCR lasting roughly 6 to 12 cycles. TCRdb recomputed calls from the 5' RACE reads with MiXCR, one row per CDR3 protein. The table lists some 760,000 distinct CDR3 sequences, approximately 25% of them singletons, with just under 9.5% in the top ten. The same sample was also used in a study of T cells of mothers and their children.

The sample comprised blood. These receptors came from a boy younger than 18 in good health.

This clonotype was counted between two and nine times. The rearrangement uses TRBV4-3 and TRBJ2-2; 12 bases align to TRBD2. CDR1 is LGHNA, CDR2 YSLEER, per germline. J was trimmed by 0 bases and V by 2 bases; bases with no gene match: 7. This CDR3 spans 19 amino acids. CDR3 loop: CASSQRLAGATANTGELFF. The CDR3 bases are TGCGCCAGCAGCCAACGACTAGCGGGGGCTACCGCGAACACCGGGGAGCTGTTTTTT.

The J gene is TRBJ2-7, the V gene TRBV6-2 or TRBV6-3, with D possibly TRBD1 on 6 matching bases. The V gene lost 4 bases and the J gene lost 2 bases, with 15 bases spanning the gap. This CDR3 comprises 15 residues. Per the germline V gene, CDR1 is MNHEY and CDR2 is SVGEGT. Here the CDR3 DNA reads TGTGCCAGCAGTTCCCTCGGACAGAACCCCTACGAGCAGTACTTC. This gives the protein CASSSLGQNPYEQYF.

This sequence joins TRBV15 and TRBJ2-7, with D maybe TRBD2 (5 bases). This CDR3 is 13 amino acids long. V was cut by 3 bases and J by 1 base, with 7 bases left in between. From germline, CDR1 is LNHNV and CDR2 YYDKDF (reference sequence). CDR3 sequence: CATSSGESYEQYF. The CDR3 DNA reads as TGTGCCACCAGCAGCGGGGAGTCCTACGAGCAGTACTTC.

This clonotype was observed a few times. CDR3 bases: TGTGCCAGCGGAACGGACGTATCCTACAATGAGCAGTTCTTC. Its protein is CASGTDVSYNEQFF. The rearrangement joins TRBV25-1 to TRBJ2-1; D not certain. This CDR3 contains 14 residues. V was trimmed by 8 bases and J by 1 base, leaving 12 bases between them. Germline CDR1 reads MGHDK; CDR2 reads SYGVNS.

This chain links TRBV12-3 or TRBV12-4 with TRBJ2-7; tentatively, D is TRBD1 or TRBD2 (6 bases each). The length of the CDR3 is 14 residues. V was shortened by 7 bases and J by 4 bases, with 17 bases between the two germline ends. As DNA, the CDR3 is TGTGCCAGCACCCTCGGGGGCGGTGTGTACGAGCAGTACTTC. Amino acids: CASTLGGGVYEQYF.

The CDR3 reads CASSQTSGYTDTQYF. The CDR3 DNA reads TGTGCCAGCAGCCAGACTAGCGGGTACACAGATACGCAGTATTTT. The gene calls are TRBV28 and TRBJ2-3, with TRBD2 matching over 10 bases. The CDR3 is made up of 15 amino acids. Germline-derived CDR1 and CDR2 are MDHEN and SYDVKM. The V and J ends lost 6 bases and 2 bases, in that order; junction bases with no gene match: 5.

This clonotype was observed a handful of times. The V call is TRBV28, the J call TRBJ2-3; D not certain. The CDR3 sequence is 13 residues long. Trimming removed 5 bases at V and 4 bases at J, with 10 bases between. The germline V gene encodes CDR1 MDHEN and CDR2 SYDVKM. CDR3 in amino acids: CASSAPGADTQYF. The CDR3 DNA reads as TGTGCCAGCAGTGCCCCCGGAGCAGATACGCAGTATTTT. The complete variable domain, with remaining parts taken from reference TRBV28 and TRBJ2-3, reads DVKVTQSSRYLVKRTGEKVFLECVQDMDHENMFWYRQDPGLGLRLIYFSYDVKMKEKGDIPEGYSVSREKKERFSLILESASTNQTSMYLCASSAPGADTQYFGPGTRLTVL.

The chain is built from TRBV5-1 and TRBJ2-5; no clear D. This CDR3 has 16 residues. V was trimmed by 0 bases and J by 5 bases, leaving 17 bases between them. Germline V lookup: CDR1 SGHRS, CDR2 YFSETQ. The CDR3 loop is CASSLGPQYPLETQYF. In DNA form, the CDR3 reads TGCGCCAGCAGCTTGGGCCCCCAGTACCCCTTGGAGACCCAGTACTTC.

This chain joins TRBV29-1 and TRBJ2-5; 7 nucleotides align to TRBD1. The CDR3 length is 12 residues. Germline values: CDR1 SQVTM, CDR2 ANQGSEA. With 6 bases clipped from V and 5 bases from J, the junction kept 6 bases outside the gene matches. The CDR3 region has the DNA TGCAGCGTCTCGACAGGGACGGAGACCCAGTACTTC. It specifies CSVSTGTETQYF.

In its sample, this clonotype was seen a few times. This chain uses TRBV6-2 or TRBV6-3 with TRBJ1-5; no clear D. CDR1 is MNHEY, CDR2 SVGEGT, per germline. The ends were cut back, 5 bases at V and 1 base at J, with 15 bases in the middle. This CDR3 spans 16 amino acids. Here the CDR3 DNA reads TGTGCCAGCAGTATTCCCCGGGCCCGGAGCAATCAGCCCCAGCATTTT. It specifies CASSIPRARSNQPQHF.

V is TRBV20-1 and J is TRBJ1-5, with D possibly TRBD1 on 5 matching bases. The CDR3 has 16 residues. Germline loops: CDR1 DFQATT, CDR2 SNEGSKA (reference sequence). With 3 bases removed from V and 0 bases from J, the gap between germline ends came to 15 bases. CDR3 DNA: TGCAGTGCTAGGGACCGCAGGGCGGGTAGCAATCAGCCCCAGCATTTT. This translates into CSARDRRAGSNQPQHF.

The gene calls are TRBV20-1 and TRBJ2-5, with no clear D. The last part of the DNA fits TRBJ2-1 better; the J call may be wrong. From germline, CDR1 is DFQATT and CDR2 SNEGSKA (reference sequence). This CDR3 has 15 residues. The CDR3 loop is CSARDQALSYNEQFF. The CDR3 DNA sequence: TGCAGTGCTAGAGATCAGGCTTTATCCTACAATGAGCAGTTCTTC.

The chain combines TRBV6-2 or TRBV6-3 with TRBJ2-1; unclear D gene. The CDR3 has 14 amino acids. CDR1 MNHEY and CDR2 SVGEGT come from the germline V gene. V was cut by 5 bases and J by 4 bases, with 12 bases left in between. The CDR3 DNA is TGTGCCAGCAGTCTCCGCCTCGAGTACAATGAGCAGTTCTTC. It yields the protein CASSLRLEYNEQFF.

Of note for this clonotype: No conserved phenylalanine or tryptophan is present at the end of the CDR3, so a read error is the likely explanation. V is TRBV6-1 and J is TRBJ2-5, with TRBD2 matching 14 bases. The assigned J gene may be wrong: the sequence end matches TRBJ2-1 better. From germline, CDR1 is MNHNS and CDR2 SASEGT. There are 15 residues in the CDR3. The CDR3 loop is CASIRLAGGIDEQFC. CDR3 in DNA: TGTGCCAGTATTCGACTAGCGGGAGGGATCGATGAGCAGTTCTGC.

This clonotype was seen a few times. V usage is TRBV7-2 and J usage is TRBJ1-4; D is perhaps TRBD1 (6 bases). This CDR3 spans 15 amino acids. Germline V lookup: CDR1 SGHTA, CDR2 FQGNSA. Trimming took off 4 bases at V and 4 bases at J, with 13 bases between the two ends. CDR3 loop: CASSSRGRSNEKLFF. As DNA, the CDR3 is TGTGCCAGCAGCTCTCGGGGGCGCAGTAATGAAAAACTGTTTTTT.

The rearrangement uses TRBV15 and TRBJ2-7; D is undetermined. There are 12 residues in the CDR3. CDR1 and CDR2 (germline): LNHNV, YYDKDF (reference sequence). V was trimmed by 8 bases and J by 7 bases, leaving 15 bases between them. As DNA, the CDR3 is TGTGCCACCCTGACTCCGCCCAGGGAGCAGTACTTC. It encodes CATLTPPREQYF.

For the CDR3, the DNA is TGTGCCAGCAGCCAATTTGTGACAGGGGGCAACGAGCAGTTCTTC. Translation: CASSQFVTGGNEQFF. The chain recombines TRBV3-1 with TRBJ2-5, with 10 bases matching TRBD1. Matching the DNA end better, TRBJ2-1 makes the J call doubtful. Germline V gives CDR1 LGHDT, CDR2 YNNKEL (reference sequence). CDR3 length: 15 residues.

This clonotype was observed a handful of times. The chain has TRBV25-1 and TRBJ2-5; TRBD1 agrees at 10 bases. The end of the DNA aligns better with TRBJ2-1, so the J call may be wrong. Germline V gene sequence: CDR1 MGHDK, CDR2 SYGVNS. The CDR3 runs 14 residues. As DNA, the CDR3 is TGTGCCAGCAGTCCAGGGGGACAGGGGCCTGAGCAGTTCTTC. This codes for CASSPGGQGPEQFF.